The 26 T cell receptor beta chains listed next were all sequenced from one sample in a study of cytomegalovirus exposure and HLA in healthy donors. In the PCR, 60 Vbeta and 13 Jbeta primers were used. TCRdb keeps only in-frame clones here, not all; method: immunoSEQ multiplex PCR. Found here are some 100,000 clones, 79% of them singletons; the top ten hold roughly 3.7%. Specimen: PBMCs. Receptors were obtained from a female donor in good health and CMV-seropositive.

This clone was detected only a few times. This chain joins TRBV30 and TRBJ1-3; 7 positions match TRBD1. Per germline, CDR1 GTSNPN and CDR2 SVGIG (reference sequence). CDR3 length: 16 residues. V trimming: 0 bases; J trimming: 2 bases; junction bases outside the gene matches: 7. CDR3 loop: CAWSVLGRGTGNTIYF. CDR3 in DNA: TGTGCCTGGAGTGTACTTGGCAGGGGGACTGGAAACACCATATATTTT.

The rearrangement joins TRBV6-1 to TRBJ2-2; D possibly corresponds to TRBD2 (5 bases). Germline values: CDR1 MNHNS, CDR2 SASEGT. This CDR3 spans 14 amino acids. V shed 4 bases and J shed 3 bases, with 9 bases lying between them. The CDR3 nucleotides are TGTGCCAGCAGTGCGGGGAGCGACACCGGGGAGCTGTTTTTT. Its translation is CASSAGSDTGELFF.

This clone was seen a few times. The genes are TRBV7-6 and TRBJ2-2; 8 nucleotides align to TRBD2. V dropped 5 bases and J dropped 7; count of bases not matched to a gene: 15. The CDR3 is made up of 17 amino acids. CDR1 and CDR2 (germline): SGHVS, FNYEAQ. The DNA for the CDR3 is TGTGCCAGCAGCAACCCCACGGGAGGGCCGTCCGGCGGGGAGCTGTTTTTT. Protein product: CASSNPTGGPSGGELFF.

J is TRBJ2-1 and V is TRBV15; D possibly corresponds to TRBD2 (5 bases). Trimming removed 4 bases at V and 5 bases at J, with 21 bases between. The CDR3 sequence is 17 residues long. The germline CDR1 and CDR2 sequences are LNHNV and YYDKDF (reference sequence). CDR3 protein: CATSTQSGRGKDNEQFF. The CDR3 DNA follows: TGTGCCACCAGCACACAGAGTGGGAGAGGAAAAGACAATGAGCAGTTCTTC. Together with reference TRBV15 and TRBJ2-1, the CDR3 gives the full variable domain: DAMVIQNPRYQVTQFGKPVTLSCSQTLNHNVMYWYQQKSSQAPKLLFHYYDKDFNNEADTPDNFQSRRPNTSFCFLDIRSPGLGDTAMYLCATSTQSGRGKDNEQFFGPGTRLTVL.

As DNA, the CDR3 is TGCGCCAGCAGCCAAGTCCCGGGACTAGCGGGGGCAGAGACCCAGTACTTC. Protein product: CASSQVPGLAGAETQYF. The chain couples TRBV4-1 to TRBJ2-5, with 14 nucleotides matching TRBD2. Germline CDR1 MGHRA, CDR2 YSYEKL. V shed 1 base, J shed 4 bases, and the junction held 5 bases outside the gene matches. This CDR3 is built from 17 residues.

Only a few counts were recorded for this clone. The V gene is TRBV4-3, the J gene TRBJ2-1, with 10 bases identical to TRBD2. Germline assignment: CDR1 LGHNA and CDR2 YSLEER. CDR3 size: 17 residues. Trimming removed 4 bases from V and 7 bases from J; junction bases left unmatched: 13. The CDR3 bases are TGCGCCAGCAGCCTACTAGCGGGATGGGCCAGGGGGAATGAGCAGTTCTTC. It yields the protein CASSLLAGWARGNEQFF.

The rearrangement joins TRBV6-5 to TRBJ2-1, with TRBD1 matching over 10 bases. The germline CDR1 and CDR2 sequences are MNHEY and SVGAGI. Trimming took 7 bases from V and 3 from J; bases not matched to a gene: 6. The length of the CDR3 is 15 residues. The CDR3 reads CASTQDRGDYNEQFF. In DNA form, the CDR3 reads TGTGCCAGCACCCAGGACAGGGGGGACTACAATGAGCAGTTCTTC.

The chain is built from TRBV4-3 and TRBJ2-2; 8 nucleotides match TRBD2. The junction had 7 bases not matched to a gene; V was cut back by 4 bases and J by 0 bases. The CDR3 has 17 amino acids. CDR1 and CDR2 from the germline V gene are LGHNA and YSLEER. The CDR3 loop reads CASSPRGSGANTGELFF. CDR3 nucleotide sequence: TGCGCCAGCAGCCCGAGGGGTAGCGGGGCGAACACCGGGGAGCTGTTTTTT.

The chain carries TRBV30 and TRBJ2-1; the D is unclear. The CDR3 totals 12 residues. Trimming stripped 5 bases from V and 9 bases from J, with 14 bases between. Germline CDR1 reads GTSNPN; CDR2 reads SVGIG (reference sequence). Written as DNA, the CDR3 is TGTGCCTGGGGAAGCAGGCATGGTGAGCAGTTCTTC. This sequence encodes CAWGSRHGEQFF.

The chain recombines TRBV10-3 with TRBJ2-7; D not certain. Trimming shortened V by 0 bases and J by 5 bases, and 11 bases separated the two germline ends. CDR3 length: 14 amino acids. CDR1 is ENHRY, CDR2 SYGVKD, per germline. The CDR3 sequence is CAISESAGPHEQYF. CDR3 DNA: TGTGCCATCAGTGAGTCGGCAGGCCCCCACGAGCAGTACTTC.

This clone has a handful of counts. V gene TRBV7-2 combines with J gene TRBJ2-7, with 9 bases matching TRBD1. V lost 4 bases and J lost 2; bases outside the gene matches: 6. Germline assignment: CDR1 SGHTA and CDR2 FQGNSA. The CDR3 is 15 amino acids. This CDR3 is CASSSAGTGTYEQYF. CDR3 DNA sequence: TGTGCCAGCAGCTCAGCCGGGACAGGGACCTACGAGCAGTACTTC.

This chain connects TRBV15 to TRBJ2-3; maybe TRBD2 (6 bases). V gave up 0 bases and J gave up 1 base, with 11 bases separating them. Germline V gives CDR1 LNHNV, CDR2 YYDKDF (reference sequence). CDR3 length: 16 residues. The CDR3 here is CATSRDRGLRTDTQYF. The CDR3 region has the DNA TGTGCCACCAGCAGAGATCGAGGACTACGCACAGATACGCAGTATTTT.

V gene TRBV19 combines with J gene TRBJ1-2; 9 bases map to TRBD1. This CDR3 has 14 residues. The V gene's germline CDR1 is LNHDA and CDR2 SQIVND (reference sequence). V was clipped by 5 bases and J by 2 bases; unmatched bases: 3. The CDR3 region has the DNA TGTGCCAGTAGTTGGGACAGGGAAAACTATGGCTACACCTTC. It encodes CASSWDRENYGYTF.

The chain has TRBV27 and TRBJ2-3, with TRBD1 identical over 7 bases. The CDR3 runs 13 residues. J was trimmed by 2 bases and V by 8 bases; bases with no gene match: 4. Germline V gene lookup returns CDR1 MNHEY and CDR2 SMNVEV (reference sequence). The CDR3 loop is CASGTEVTDTQYF. The CDR3 DNA reads as TGTGCCAGCGGGACAGAAGTCACAGATACGCAGTATTTT.

The rearrangement joins TRBV9 to TRBJ2-1; no reliable D call. The CDR3 length is 11 residues. V was cut by 4 bases and J by 7 bases, with 6 bases left in between. CDR1 SGDLS and CDR2 YYNGEE come from the germline V gene. In nucleotides, the CDR3 is TGTGCCAGCAGCCTCCAGAATGAGCAGTTCTTC. It translates to CASSLQNEQFF.

The V gene is TRBV7-2, the J gene TRBJ2-5; 7 bases map to TRBD1. The germline CDR1 and CDR2 sequences are SGHTA and FQGNSA. This CDR3 is built from 14 residues. V lost 5 bases and J lost 1; bases outside the gene matches: 4. The CDR3 nucleotides read TGTGCCAGCAGCCCTTCAGGGGGCCAAGAGACCCAGTACTTC. It specifies CASSPSGGQETQYF. The full variable domain, its missing parts supplied by reference TRBV7-2 and TRBJ2-5, is GAGVSQSPSNKVTEKGKDVELRCDPISGHTALYWYRQSLGQGLEFLIYFQGNSAPDKSGLPSDRFSAERTGGSVSTLTIQRTQQEDSAVYLCASSPSGGQETQYFGPGTRLLVL.

This clone was observed a handful of times. V gene TRBV25-1 combines with J gene TRBJ1-1, with D tentatively TRBD1 (6 bases). CDR1 is MGHDK and CDR2 is SYGVNS in the germline V gene. Trimming cost V 4 bases and J 1 base, with 10 bases left between them. CDR3 length equals 14 residues. The CDR3 loop is CASSGLQGNTEAFF. The CDR3 DNA follows: TGTGCCAGCAGTGGGTTACAGGGGAACACTGAAGCTTTCTTT.

This chain uses TRBV25-1 with TRBJ2-7; D unresolved. Trimming took off 7 bases at V and 4 bases at J, with 14 bases between the two ends. Germline values: CDR1 MGHDK, CDR2 SYGVNS. CDR3 length: 13 amino acids. As DNA, the CDR3 is TGTGCCAGCACCCCGTCCGACGGGTACGAGCAGTACTTC. Protein product: CASTPSDGYEQYF.

The chain employs TRBV7-7 and TRBJ2-2, with a tentative D call TRBD2 (6 bases). Per the germline V gene, CDR1 is SSHAT and CDR2 is FNYEAQ (reference sequence). The CDR3 runs 13 residues. Trimming took off 6 bases at V and 7 bases at J, with 12 bases between the two ends. CDR3 sequence: CASRGGGVGELFF. CDR3 nucleotide sequence: TGTGCCAGCAGAGGCGGCGGGGTCGGGGAGCTGTTTTTT.

The CDR3 nucleotides are TGTGCCAGCAGCACCGTTAGCGGGAGGGTGTACAATGAGCAGTTCTTC. Translated, it gives CASSTVSGRVYNEQFF. V gene TRBV7-9 combines with J gene TRBJ2-1; 11 nucleotides align to TRBD2. V dropped 5 bases and J dropped 4; count of bases not matched to a gene: 7. The CDR3 is made up of 16 amino acids. Germline V gene sequence: CDR1 SEHNR, CDR2 FQNEAQ (reference sequence).

The chain links TRBV5-1 to TRBJ2-3, with D possibly being TRBD1 (6 bases). CDR1 and CDR2 (germline): SGHRS, YFSETQ. The CDR3 covers 15 residues. V lost 0 bases to trimming and J lost 2 bases, with 10 bases between them. The CDR3 sequence: CASSLATGFTDTQYF. The CDR3 DNA sequence: TGCGCCAGCAGCTTGGCTACAGGGTTCACAGATACGCAGTATTTT.

This chain joins TRBV6-1 and TRBJ2-7; the D gene is possibly TRBD1 (6 bases). CDR1 and CDR2 (germline): MNHNS, SASEGT. The V end lost 5 bases, the J end lost 3 bases, and 17 bases lay between the germline ends. The CDR3 runs 15 residues. The CDR3 DNA reads as TGTGCCAGCAGTTCCAGGGCCAGGGGCCGCTACGAGCAGTACTTC. Translated, it gives CASSSRARGRYEQYF.

This chain connects TRBV9 to TRBJ2-6; 7 bases map to TRBD2. CDR3 length: 22 amino acids. Germline assignment: CDR1 SGDLS and CDR2 YYNGEE. J was trimmed by 1 base and V by 4 bases; bases with no gene match: 23. The CDR3: CASSPRLWGGNGQESGANVLTF. The CDR3 DNA reads TGTGCCAGCAGCCCCCGTCTGTGGGGGGGGAATGGGCAGGAGTCTGGGGCCAACGTCCTGACTTTC. Based on the CDR3 plus reference TRBV9 and TRBJ2-6, the full variable domain is DSGVTQTPKHLITATGQRVTLRCSPRSGDLSVYWYQQSLDQGLQFLIQYYNGEERAKGNILERFSAQQFPDLHSELNLSSLELGDSALYFCASSPRLWGGNGQESGANVLTFGAGSRLTVL.

This sequence joins TRBV20-1 and TRBJ1-2, with 8 bases aligning to TRBD1. The V segment lost 5 bases and the J segment 8 bases; nucleotides outside the gene matches: 4. This CDR3 has 11 amino acids. Germline V gene data show CDR1 as DFQATT and CDR2 as SNEGSKA (reference sequence). CDR3 protein: CSAVGQGGYTF. The CDR3 DNA reads TGCAGTGCTGTCGGACAGGGCGGCTACACCTTC.

The chain carries TRBV5-1 and TRBJ1-1; unclear D gene. The CDR3 consists of 14 residues. Germline V gene lookup returns CDR1 SGHRS and CDR2 YFSETQ. The germline V and J ends were trimmed by 0 bases and 3 bases, with 9 bases remaining between them. CDR3 residues: CASSLGDGYTEAFF. The CDR3 DNA sequence: TGCGCCAGCAGCTTGGGTGACGGGTACACTGAAGCTTTCTTT. Full variable domain (remainder filled in from reference TRBV5-1 and TRBJ1-1): KAGVTQTPRYLIKTRGQQVTLSCSPISGHRSVSWYQQTPGQGLQFLFEYFSETQRNKGNFPGRFSGRQFSNSRSEMNVSTLELGDSALYLCASSLGDGYTEAFFGQGTRLTVV.

The rearrangement uses TRBV19 and TRBJ1-1, with D possibly matching TRBD1 (5 bases). This CDR3 is 16 amino acids long. Germline V lookup: CDR1 LNHDA, CDR2 SQIVND (reference sequence). Deletions cut 3 bases from V and 4 bases from J, with 18 bases between. As DNA, the CDR3 is TGTGCCAGTAGTATCCTGACAGCTTCGGGCGGCACTGAAGCTTTCTTT. Translating it yields CASSILTASGGTEAFF.